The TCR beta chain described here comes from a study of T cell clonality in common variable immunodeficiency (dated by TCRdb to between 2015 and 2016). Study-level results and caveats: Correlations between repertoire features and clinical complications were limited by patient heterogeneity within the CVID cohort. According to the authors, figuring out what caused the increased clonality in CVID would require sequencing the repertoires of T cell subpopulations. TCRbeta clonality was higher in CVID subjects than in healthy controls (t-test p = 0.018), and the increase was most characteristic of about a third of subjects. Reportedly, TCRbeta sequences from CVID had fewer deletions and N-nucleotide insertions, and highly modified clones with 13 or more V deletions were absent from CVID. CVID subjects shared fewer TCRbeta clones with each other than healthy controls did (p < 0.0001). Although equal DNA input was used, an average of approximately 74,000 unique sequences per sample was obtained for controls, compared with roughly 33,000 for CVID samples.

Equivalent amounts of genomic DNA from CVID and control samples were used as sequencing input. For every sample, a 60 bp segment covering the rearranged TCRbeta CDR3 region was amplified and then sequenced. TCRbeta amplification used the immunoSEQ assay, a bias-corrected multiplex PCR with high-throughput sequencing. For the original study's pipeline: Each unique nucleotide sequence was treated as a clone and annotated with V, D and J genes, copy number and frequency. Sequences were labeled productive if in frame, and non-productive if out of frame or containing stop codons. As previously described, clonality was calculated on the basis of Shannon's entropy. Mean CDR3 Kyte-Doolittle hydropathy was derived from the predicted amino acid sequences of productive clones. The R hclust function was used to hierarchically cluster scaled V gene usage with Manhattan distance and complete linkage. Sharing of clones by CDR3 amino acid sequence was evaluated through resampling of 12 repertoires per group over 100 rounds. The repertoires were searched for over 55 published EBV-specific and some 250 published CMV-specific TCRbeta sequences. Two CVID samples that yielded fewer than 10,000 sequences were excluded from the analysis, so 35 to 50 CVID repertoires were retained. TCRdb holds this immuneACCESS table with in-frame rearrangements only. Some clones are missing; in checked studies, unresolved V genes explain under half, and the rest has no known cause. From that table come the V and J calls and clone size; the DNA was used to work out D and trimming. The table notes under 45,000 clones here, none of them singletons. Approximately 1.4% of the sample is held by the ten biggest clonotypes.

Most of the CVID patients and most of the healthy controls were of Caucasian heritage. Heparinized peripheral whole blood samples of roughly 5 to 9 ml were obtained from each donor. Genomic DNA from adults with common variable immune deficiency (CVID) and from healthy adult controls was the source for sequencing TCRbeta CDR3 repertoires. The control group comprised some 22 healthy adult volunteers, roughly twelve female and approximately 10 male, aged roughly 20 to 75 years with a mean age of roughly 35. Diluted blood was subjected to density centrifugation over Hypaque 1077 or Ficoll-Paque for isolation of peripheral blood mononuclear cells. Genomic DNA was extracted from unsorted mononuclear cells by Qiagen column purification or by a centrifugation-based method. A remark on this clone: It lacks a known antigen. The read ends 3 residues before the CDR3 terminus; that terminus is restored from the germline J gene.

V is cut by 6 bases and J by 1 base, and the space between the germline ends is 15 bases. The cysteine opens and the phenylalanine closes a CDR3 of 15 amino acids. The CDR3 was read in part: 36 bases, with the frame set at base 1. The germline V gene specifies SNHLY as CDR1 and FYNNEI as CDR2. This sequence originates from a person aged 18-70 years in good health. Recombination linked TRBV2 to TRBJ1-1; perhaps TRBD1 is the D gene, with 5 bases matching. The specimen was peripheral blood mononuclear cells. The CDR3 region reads CASRGGGLANTEAFF. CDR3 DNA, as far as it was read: TGTGCCAGCAGGGGGGGAGGCCTTGCGAACACTGAA.